These 4 T cell receptor beta chains were sequenced from one sample in a study of HIV-infected children after antiretroviral therapy interruption (dated by TCRdb to the late 2010s). Reading the label with the study, this specimen's treatment or condition is: PENTA 11 planned treatment interruption arm or continuous ART arm. Preparation of the library involved 3' RACE. TCRdb names Illumina MiSeq as the instrument used. TCR libraries were generated from RNA by a 3' RACE protocol incorporating unique molecular identifiers so that PCR amplification bias could be corrected. TCRdb reworked the public reads: Q25 trimming with fastp, MiXCR clone assembly, productive beta chains retained. Identical CDR3 protein sequences are pooled into one entry, listed with their most common genes and DNA. Here the sample has some 38,000 distinct CDR3 sequences; approximately 7% occur a single time. The ten most abundant clones make up about 0.97% of the sample.

This specimen consisted of CD45RA+ CD4+ T cells from PBMCs, pooled from several time points, obtained from a donor given antiretroviral therapy, either interrupted or continuous. Per the publication, the cell subset or site label means: naive CD4+ CD45RA+ CD45RO- T cells. These receptors came from a pool of human donors with HIV.

The table lists this clonotype with a few counts. V is TRBV20-1 and J is TRBJ1-1; no reliable D call. V was trimmed by 2 bases and J by 7 bases, leaving 11 bases between them. The germline V gene encodes CDR1 DFQATT and CDR2 SNEGSKA (reference sequence). This CDR3 is 12 amino acids long. The CDR3 spells CSARKGFFEAFF. CDR3 in DNA: TGCAGTGCTAGAAAAGGGTTTTTTGAAGCTTTCTTT.

This clonotype showed up many times. The V call is TRBV14, the J call TRBJ1-1; D is unclear. The V and J ends lost 2 bases and 4 bases respectively, with 8 bases between them. Germline CDR1 and CDR2: SGHDN and FVKESK. The CDR3 extends over 13 amino acids. In DNA, the CDR3 is TGTGCCAGCAGCCAACTGGACGGCACTGAAGCTTTCTTT. Its translation: CASSQLDGTEAFF.

In this sample, this clonotype turned up a few times. V usage is TRBV19 and J usage is TRBJ2-7, with TRBD1 matching 8 bases. The CDR3 runs to 13 residues. Germline V lookup: CDR1 LNHDA, CDR2 SQIVND (reference sequence). With 7 bases clipped from V and 5 bases from J, the junction kept 7 bases outside the gene matches. CDR3 in amino acids: CASKRQGTHEQYF. DNA of the CDR3: TGTGCCAGTAAAAGACAGGGGACCCACGAGCAGTACTTC.

This clonotype was picked up many times. The chain recombines TRBV5-1 with TRBJ2-5; no clear D. The V end was cut by 7 bases, the J end by 2 bases, with 15 bases between. This CDR3 is 14 amino acids long. Germline CDR1 SGHRS, CDR2 YFSETQ. The CDR3 nucleotides read TGCGCCAGCTCCCTAGGTACAGTACAAGAGACCCAGTACTTC. Amino acid sequence: CASSLGTVQETQYF. The whole variable domain, remainder taken from reference TRBV5-1 and TRBJ2-5, is KAGVTQTPRYLIKTRGQQVTLSCSPISGHRSVSWYQQTPGQGLQFLFEYFSETQRNKGNFPGRFSGRQFSNSRSEMNVSTLELGDSALYLCASSLGTVQETQYFGPGTRLLVL.